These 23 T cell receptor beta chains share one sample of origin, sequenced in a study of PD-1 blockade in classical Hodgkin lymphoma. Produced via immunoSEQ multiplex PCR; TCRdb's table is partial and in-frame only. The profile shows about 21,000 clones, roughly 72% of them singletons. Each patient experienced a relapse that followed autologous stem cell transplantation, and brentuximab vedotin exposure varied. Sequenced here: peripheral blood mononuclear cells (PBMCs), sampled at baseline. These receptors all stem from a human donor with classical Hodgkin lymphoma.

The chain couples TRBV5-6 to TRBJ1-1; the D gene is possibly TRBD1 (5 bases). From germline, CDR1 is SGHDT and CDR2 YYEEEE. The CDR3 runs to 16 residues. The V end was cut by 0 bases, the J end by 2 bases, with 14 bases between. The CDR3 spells CASSLVGGRVNTEAFF. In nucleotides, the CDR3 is TGTGCCAGCAGCTTGGTTGGGGGAAGGGTAAACACTGAAGCTTTCTTT.

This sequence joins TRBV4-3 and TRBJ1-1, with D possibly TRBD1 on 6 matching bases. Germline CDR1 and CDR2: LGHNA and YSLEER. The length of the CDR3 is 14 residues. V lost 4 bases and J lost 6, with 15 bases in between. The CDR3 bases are TGCGCCAGCAGCCCGTCGACAGGTAGGGCTGAAGCTTTCTTT. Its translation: CASSPSTGRAEAFF.

The CDR3 bases are TGTGCCAGCAGTTTTACCGCCGAGGGCACAGATACGCAGTATTTT. It codes for CASSFTAEGTDTQYF. This chain connects TRBV28 to TRBJ2-3; the D is unclear. This CDR3 has 15 amino acids. Germline-derived CDR1 and CDR2 are MDHEN and SYDVKM. The V end was cut by 3 bases, the J end by 1 base, with 11 bases between.

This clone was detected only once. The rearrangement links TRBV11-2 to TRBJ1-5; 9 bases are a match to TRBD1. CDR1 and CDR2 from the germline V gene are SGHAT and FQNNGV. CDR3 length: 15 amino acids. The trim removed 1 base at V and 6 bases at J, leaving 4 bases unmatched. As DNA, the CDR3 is TGTGCCAGCAGCTTAGGGACAGGGGTCGGTCAGCCCCAGCATTTT. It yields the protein CASSLGTGVGQPQHF.

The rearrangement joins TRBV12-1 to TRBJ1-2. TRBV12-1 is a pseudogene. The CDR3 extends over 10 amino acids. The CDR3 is CASSFYGYTF. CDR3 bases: TGTGCCAGCAGCTTTTATGGCTACACCTTC.

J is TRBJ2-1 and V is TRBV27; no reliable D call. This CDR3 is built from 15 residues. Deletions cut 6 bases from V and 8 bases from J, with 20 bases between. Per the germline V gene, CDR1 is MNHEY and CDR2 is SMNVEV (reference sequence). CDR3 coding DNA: TGTGCCAGCAGGGTGATAGGACGGTCGTTGGATGAGCAGTTCTTC. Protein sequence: CASRVIGRSLDEQFF.

CDR3 bases: TGCGCCAGCAGCCATAACCGGGACAGATCCGTGTACGAGCAGTACTTC. This codes for CASSHNRDRSVYEQYF. The chain recombines TRBV4-3 with TRBJ2-7, with TRBD1 matching over 7 bases. The germline V gene encodes CDR1 LGHNA and CDR2 YSLEER. With V trimmed by 3 bases and J by 4 bases, 12 bases remained unmatched. The CDR3 contains 16 residues.

The DNA of the CDR3 is TGCGCCAGCAGCTTGGAAGGCAGGGGGGGCACAGATACGCAGTATTTT. Translated, it gives CASSLEGRGGTDTQYF. The V and J genes are TRBV5-1 and TRBJ2-3; D is perhaps TRBD1 (7 bases). This CDR3 is 16 amino acids long. Looked up from germline, CDR1 is SGHRS and CDR2 is YFSETQ. With 0 bases removed from V and 1 base from J, the gap between germline ends came to 12 bases. Filled out from reference TRBV5-1 and TRBJ2-3, the complete variable domain reads KAGVTQTPRYLIKTRGQQVTLSCSPISGHRSVSWYQQTPGQGLQFLFEYFSETQRNKGNFPGRFSGRQFSNSRSEMNVSTLELGDSALYLCASSLEGRGGTDTQYFGPGTRLTVL.

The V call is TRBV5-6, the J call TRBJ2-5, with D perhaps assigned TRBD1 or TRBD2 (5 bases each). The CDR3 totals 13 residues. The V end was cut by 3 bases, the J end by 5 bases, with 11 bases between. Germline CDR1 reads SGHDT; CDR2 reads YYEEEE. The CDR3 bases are TGTGCCAGCAGCTCTGGGGACCTGGAGACCCAGTACTTC. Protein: CASSSGDLETQYF. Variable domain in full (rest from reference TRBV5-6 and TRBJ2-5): DAGVTQSPTHLIKTRGQQVTLRCSPKSGHDTVSWYQQALGQGPQFIFQYYEEEERQRGNFPDRFSGHQFPNYSSELNVNALLLGDSALYLCASSSGDLETQYFGPGTRLLVL.

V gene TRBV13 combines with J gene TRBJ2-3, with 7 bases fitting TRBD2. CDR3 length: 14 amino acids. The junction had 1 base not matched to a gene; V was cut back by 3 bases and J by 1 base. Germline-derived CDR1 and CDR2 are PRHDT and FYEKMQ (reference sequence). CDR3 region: CASSLLAGTDTQYF. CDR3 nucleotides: TGTGCCAGCAGCTTGCTAGCGGGCACAGATACGCAGTATTTT.

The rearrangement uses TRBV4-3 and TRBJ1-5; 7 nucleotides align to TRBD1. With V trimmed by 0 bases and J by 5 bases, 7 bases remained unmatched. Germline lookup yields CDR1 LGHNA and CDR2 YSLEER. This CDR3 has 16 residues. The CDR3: CASSQDFTGVHQPQHF. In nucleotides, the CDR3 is TGCGCCAGCAGCCAAGATTTTACAGGGGTTCATCAGCCCCAGCATTTT.

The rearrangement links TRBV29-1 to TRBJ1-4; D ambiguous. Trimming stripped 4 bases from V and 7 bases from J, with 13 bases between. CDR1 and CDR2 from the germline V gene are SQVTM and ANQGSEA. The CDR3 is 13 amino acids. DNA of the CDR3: TGCAGCGTTGCTACGAGGACCCTTGAAAAACTGTTTTTT. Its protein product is CSVATRTLEKLFF.

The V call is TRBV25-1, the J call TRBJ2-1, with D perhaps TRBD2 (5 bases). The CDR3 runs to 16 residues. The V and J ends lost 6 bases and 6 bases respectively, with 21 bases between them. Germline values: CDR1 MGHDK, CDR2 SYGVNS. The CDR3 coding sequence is TGTGCCAGCAGCGCTGCCGGGGTCCCAAGTCCCAATGAGCAGTTCTTC. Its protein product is CASSAAGVPSPNEQFF.

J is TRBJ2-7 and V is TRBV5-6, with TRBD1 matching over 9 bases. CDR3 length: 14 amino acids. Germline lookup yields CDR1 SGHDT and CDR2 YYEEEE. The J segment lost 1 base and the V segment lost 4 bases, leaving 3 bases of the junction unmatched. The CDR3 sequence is CASSQQGASYEQYF. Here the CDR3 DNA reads TGTGCCAGCAGCCAACAGGGGGCTTCCTACGAGCAGTACTTC.

In nucleotides, the CDR3 is TGCAGCGTCCCCGGGCAGGGAAAAAACATTCAGTACTTC. This translates into CSVPGQGKNIQYF. The V gene is TRBV29-1, the J gene TRBJ2-4; perhaps TRBD1 as D (5 bases). The V gene's germline CDR1 is SQVTM and CDR2 ANQGSEA. The CDR3 loop spans 13 amino acids. V was clipped by 6 bases and J by 4 bases, with 13 bases between them.

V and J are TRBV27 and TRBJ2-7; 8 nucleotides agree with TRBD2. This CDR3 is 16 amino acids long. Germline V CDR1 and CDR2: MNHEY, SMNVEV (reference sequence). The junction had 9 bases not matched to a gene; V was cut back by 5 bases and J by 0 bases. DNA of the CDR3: TGTGCCAGCAGTGTCACCGGGACTAGGGCCTCCTACGAGCAGTACTTC. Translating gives CASSVTGTRASYEQYF.

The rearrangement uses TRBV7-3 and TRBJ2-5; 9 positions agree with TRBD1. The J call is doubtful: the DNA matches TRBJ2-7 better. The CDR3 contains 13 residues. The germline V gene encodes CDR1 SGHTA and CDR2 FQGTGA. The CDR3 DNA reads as TGTGCCAGCAGTTCCGACAGGGGGGACGAGCAGTACTTC. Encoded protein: CASSSDRGDEQYF.

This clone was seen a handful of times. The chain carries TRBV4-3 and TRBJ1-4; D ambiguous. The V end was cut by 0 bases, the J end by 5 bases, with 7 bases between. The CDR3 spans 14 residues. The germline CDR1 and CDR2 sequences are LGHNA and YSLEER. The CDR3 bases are TGCGCCAGCAGCCAAGACGGACGGAATGAAAAACTGTTTTTT. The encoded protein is CASSQDGRNEKLFF.

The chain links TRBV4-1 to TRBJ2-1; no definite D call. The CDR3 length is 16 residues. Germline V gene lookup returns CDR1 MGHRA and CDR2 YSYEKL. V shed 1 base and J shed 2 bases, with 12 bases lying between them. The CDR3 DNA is TGCGCCAGCAGCCAAGTCGATCTTTTAACCTACAATGAGCAGTTCTTC. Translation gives CASSQVDLLTYNEQFF.

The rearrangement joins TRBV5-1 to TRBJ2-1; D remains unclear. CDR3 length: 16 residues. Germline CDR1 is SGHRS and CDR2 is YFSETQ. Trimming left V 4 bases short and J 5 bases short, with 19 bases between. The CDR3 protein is CASSVPRAYLNNEQFF. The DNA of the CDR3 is TGCGCCAGCAGCGTACCCCGGGCCTACCTGAACAATGAGCAGTTCTTC.

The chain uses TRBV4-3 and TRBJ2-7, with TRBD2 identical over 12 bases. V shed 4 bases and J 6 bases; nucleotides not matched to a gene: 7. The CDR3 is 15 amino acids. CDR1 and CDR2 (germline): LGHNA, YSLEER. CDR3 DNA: TGCGCCAGCAGCCCACGACTAGCGGGAGCTCTCGAGCAGTACTTC. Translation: CASSPRLAGALEQYF.

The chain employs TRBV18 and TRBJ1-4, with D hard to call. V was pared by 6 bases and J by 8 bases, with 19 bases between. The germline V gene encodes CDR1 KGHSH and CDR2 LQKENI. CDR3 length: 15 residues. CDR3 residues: CASSSTYGPPEKLFF. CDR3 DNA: TGTGCCAGCTCCTCTACGTATGGGCCGCCGGAAAAACTGTTTTTT.

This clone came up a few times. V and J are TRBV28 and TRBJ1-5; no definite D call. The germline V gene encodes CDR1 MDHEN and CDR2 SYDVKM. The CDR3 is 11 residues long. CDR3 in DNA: TGTGGAGCAGGCTGGAATCAGCCCCAGCATTTT. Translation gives CGAGWNQPQHF.